These T cell receptor beta chains were read from a single sample in a study of blood T cell repertoires in COVID-19. Clones were sequenced by immunoSEQ multiplex PCR, and TCRdb holds only the in-frame ones, with some missing. The table includes 75,000 to 100,000 clones, roughly 86% detected once. Material for sequencing was peripheral blood. The receptors stem from a human donor with acute or convalescent COVID-19. The donor label of this sample is uncertain. Each CDR3 is given with its conserved first and last residue. The D gene is left open where the match is weak. The size field is filled for only some rows; it gives once, few, many or a size class.

TRBV6-4	TRBD1	.	TRBJ1-2	TGTGCCAGCAGTGGTTGGACAGGTTCCGCTAACTATGGCTACACCTTC	CASSGWTGSANYGYTF
TRBV5-6	.	.	TRBJ2-4	TGTGCCAGCAGCACAGGGTCTGGGGCCAAAAACATTCAGTACTTC	CASSTGSGAKNIQYF
TRBV7-8	.	.	TRBJ1-3	TGTGCCAGCAGCCTTGGCACCTCGGGTGGAAACACCATATATTTT	CASSLGTSGGNTIYF
TRBV4-1	TRBD1	.	TRBJ1-2	TGCGCCAGCAGCGGGGACAGGGCTCTAAACTATGGCTACACCTTC	CASSGDRALNYGYTF
TRBV27	TRBD2	.	TRBJ2-3	TGTGCCAGCAGTTTAGTAGCGGGGAACACAGATACGCAGTATTTT	CASSLVAGNTDTQYF
TRBV30	TRBD2	.	TRBJ2-1	TGTGCCTGGAGTGACCCGGGGGCGGGGGGCTACAATGAGCAGTTCTTC	CAWSDPGAGGYNEQFF
TRBV30	.	.	TRBJ1-6	TGTGCCTGGAGAGACAGGTATAATTCACCCCTCCACTTT	CAWRDRYNSPLHF
TRBV9	TRBD2	.	TRBJ2-3	TGTGCCAGCAGCGTAGGGGACTACGCGCAGTATTTT	CASSVGDYAQYF
TRBV12-3/TRBV12-4	TRBD1	.	TRBJ1-2	TGTGCCAGCAGTTTCTACAGGGGGGGCTACACCTTC	CASSFYRGGYTF
TRBV5-6	.	.	TRBJ2-7	TGTGCCAGCAGCTTAGCGGACGCCTATGTTAAGTACTTC	CASSLADAYVKYF
TRBV4-3	.	.	TRBJ1-5	TGCGCCAGCAGCCAAGAGTGGGCAGGGTGCCGGCCCCAGCATTTT	CASSQEWAGCRPQHF
TRBV29-1	.	.	TRBJ1-2	TGCAGCGTTGAAGAGAATTCAGGTGCAGACTATGGCTACACCTTC	CSVEENSGADYGYTF
TRBV7-9	TRBD1	.	TRBJ2-2	TGTGCCAGCAGCTTAGCCGGGACAGGGATAGACACCGGGGAGCTGTTTTTT	CASSLAGTGIDTGELFF
TRBV19	.	once	TRBJ2-3	TGTGCCAGTAGTAGACTCTCTAGCACAGATACGCAGTATTTT	CASSRLSSTDTQYF
TRBV29-1	TRBD1	.	TRBJ1-2	TGCAGCGTTGAAGCGGTACAGGGGGCAGGTGGCTACACCTTC	CSVEAVQGAGGYTF
TRBV18	TRBD1	.	TRBJ1-2	TGTGCCAGCTCACCAGTTGAAAACAGGGGTCCTTATGGCTACACCTTC	CASSPVENRGPYGYTF
TRBV28	TRBD1	.	TRBJ1-2	TGTGCCAGCAGGACGGGGGCTAAGGACAGGGGGCATGGCTACACCTTC	CASRTGAKDRGHGYTF
TRBV7-8	TRBD1	.	TRBJ1-2	TGTGCCAGCAGCTTAGGGGGCCCGGGACAGGATCGGGGAGGCTACACCTTC	CASSLGGPGQDRGGYTF
TRBV27	TRBD1	.	TRBJ2-2	TGTGCCAGCGGGGGACAGGGGGCGAACACCGGGGAGCTGTTTTTT	CASGGQGANTGELFF
TRBV6-5	.	.	TRBJ1-1	TGTGCCAGCAGTAGACAGCAGGGCACTGAAGCTTTCTTT	CASSRQQGTEAFF
TRBV7-9	.	once	TRBJ1-2	TGTGCCAGCAGCCTAAGCAGGAGGGGAGACTATGGCTACACCTTC	CASSLSRRGDYGYTF
TRBV7-3	.	.	TRBJ2-3	TGTGCCAGCAGCTTGAGTTTAGGGAGAACAGATACGCAGTATTTT	CASSLSLGRTDTQYF
TRBV11-2	.	.	TRBJ1-1	TGTGCCAGCAGCTTGGAAGGACGGGGTGGTTTCTTT	CASSLEGRGGFF
TRBV5-5	TRBD1	.	TRBJ2-2	TGTGCCAGCAGCTTGGTCACAGGGGGAACCGGGGAGCTGTTTTTT	CASSLVTGGTGELFF
TRBV30	.	.	TRBJ1-2	TGTGCCTGGAGTGTGGGCAGGGGCTTAGAGGGCTACACCTTC	CAWSVGRGLEGYTF
TRBV11-2	.	.	TRBJ1-1	TGTGCCAGCAGCTTAGATCCTGTTATGAACACTGAAGCTTTCTTT	CASSLDPVMNTEAFF
TRBV5-4	TRBD1	.	TRBJ1-6	TGTGCCAGCAGCTTGGCCCTAACAGGGGGCCGTAATTCACCCCTCCACTTT	CASSLALTGGRNSPLHF
TRBV5-1	.	.	TRBJ2-4	TGCGCCAGCAGCTTGGCCCAGGGTAGGAACATTCAGTACTTC	CASSLAQGRNIQYF
TRBV5-5	.	.	TRBJ1-2	TGTGCCAGCAGCTTGGCGGCAGGGGCCACCAGAAACTATGGCTACACCTTC	CASSLAAGATRNYGYTF
TRBV5-5	.	.	TRBJ1-2	TGTGCCAGCAGTCCCAAACAGGGAAACTATGGCTACACCTTC	CASSPKQGNYGYTF
TRBV7-3	.	few	TRBJ1-1	TGTGCCAGCAGCTTAAATATGGGCTCTCACACTGAAGCTTTCTTT	CASSLNMGSHTEAFF
TRBV18	.	.	TRBJ1-5	TGTGCCAGCTCACCAGATCGACTGCCTAATCAGCCCCAGCATTTT	CASSPDRLPNQPQHF
TRBV28	.	.	TRBJ1-2	TGTGCCAGCACTACCCCGGACTATGGCTACACCTTC	CASTTPDYGYTF
TRBV3-1/TRBV3-2	.	.	TRBJ1-2	TGTGCCAGCAGCCAAGGACAGTTTGGCTACACCTTC	CASSQGQFGYTF
TRBV6-1	TRBD2	.	TRBJ2-1	TGTGCCAGCAGTGAACCATGGCTAGCTAGCGGGGGTAGCTACAATGAGCAGTTCTTC	CASSEPWLASGGSYNEQFF
TRBV19	TRBD1	once	TRBJ1-5	TGTGCCAGTAGTGCCGGGACAGGGGAGTATAGCAATCAGCCCCAGCATTTT	CASSAGTGEYSNQPQHF
TRBV6-5	.	.	TRBJ1-4	TGTGCCAGCAGTTACGACACGACCGATAATGAAAAACTGTTTTTT	CASSYDTTDNEKLFF
TRBV28	.	.	TRBJ2-4	TGTGCCAGCGGGGTGGAGGGGGCGCCCAAAAACATTCAGTACTTC	CASGVEGAPKNIQYF
TRBV9	TRBD1	few	TRBJ1-2	TGTGCCAGCAGCGTAGGACAGGGAAGTTATGGCTACACCTTC	CASSVGQGSYGYTF
TRBV9	.	.	TRBJ2-3	TGTGCCAGCAGCGTAGGGACTACCGTCGATACGCAGTATTTT	CASSVGTTVDTQYF
TRBV5-4	TRBD1	.	TRBJ1-2	TGTGCCAGCAGCCCGGACAGGGGGTTTGACTATGGCTACACCTTC	CASSPDRGFDYGYTF
TRBV5-5	TRBD2	.	TRBJ2-3	TGTGCCAGCAGCTTGTCTGCGGGGGGGTTCACAGATACGCAGTATTTT	CASSLSAGGFTDTQYF
TRBV25-1	.	.	TRBJ2-3	TGTGCCAGCAGTGGAGGCGGGGCCCACACAGATACGCAGTATTTT	CASSGGGAHTDTQYF
TRBV7-2	.	many	TRBJ1-6	TGTGCCAGCACACCAGGGGTAGAGTCACCCCTCCACTTT	CASTPGVESPLHF
TRBV6-6	TRBD1	.	TRBJ2-1	TGTGCCAGCAGGTCCCATGACGGGACAGGGGGCCTAGAGCAGTTCTTC	CASRSHDGTGGLEQFF
TRBV5-4	TRBD1	.	TRBJ2-2	TGTGCCAGCAGCTTGGGCACGCAGGGGGCAGGCGGGGAGCTGTTTTTT	CASSLGTQGAGGELFF
TRBV3-1/TRBV3-2	.	.	TRBJ2-3	TGTGCCAGCAGCCAGAAATACAGTGGAGATACGCAGTATTTT	CASSQKYSGDTQYF
TRBV24-1	TRBD2	.	TRBJ2-1	TGTGCCACCAGTGAGCCAAGCGGGGGGACACTCAATGAGCAGTTCTTC	CATSEPSGGTLNEQFF
TRBV18	.	.	TRBJ1-6	TGTGCCAGCTCAGGAGGGTCCGATTCACCCCTCCACTTT	CASSGGSDSPLHF
TRBV30	.	.	TRBJ1-1	TGTGCCTGGAGCGCCGTATTGGGACACGGCCTCGAGGCTTTCTTT	CAWSAVLGHGLEAFF